The 8 T cell receptor beta chains listed next were all sequenced from one sample in a study of blood T cell repertoires in COVID-19. Assay: immunoSEQ multiplex PCR; the TCRdb copy retains only in-frame clones and omits some. The top ten clones hold around 6.2% of a sample with more than 35,000 clones, roughly nine tenths of them seen once. What was sequenced was peripheral blood. Source of these receptors: a human donor in a cohort sampled during active COVID-19.

The J gene is TRBJ2-5, the V gene TRBV12-5; tentative D call: TRBD1 (6 bases). The CDR3 covers 13 residues. The V gene lost 2 bases and the J gene lost 4 bases, with 8 bases spanning the gap. In germline, CDR1 is LGHNT, CDR2 FRNRAP. This chain's CDR3 is CASGLQQGETQYF. The CDR3 nucleotides are TGTGCTAGTGGTTTGCAACAGGGAGAGACCCAGTACTTC.

J is TRBJ1-2 and V is TRBV19, with D tentatively TRBD1 (6 bases). Per germline, CDR1 LNHDA and CDR2 SQIVND (reference sequence). This CDR3 region has 14 residues. V lost 7 bases to trimming and J lost 5 bases, with 17 bases between them. Written as DNA, the CDR3 is TGTGCCAGTACCAGACGGGACACCCCATATGGCTACACCTTC. Residues: CASTRRDTPYGYTF.

The V call is TRBV2, the J call TRBJ2-7; D might be TRBD1 (6 bases). Germline loops: CDR1 SNHLY, CDR2 FYNNEI. Trimming shortened V by 6 bases and J by 2 bases, and 17 bases separated the two germline ends. CDR3 size: 15 residues. CDR3 sequence: CASSGSGAPTYEQYF. CDR3 DNA sequence: TGTGCCAGCAGCGGATCAGGGGCCCCTACCTACGAGCAGTACTTC.

The V call is TRBV3-1 (or the pseudogene TRBV3-2), the J call TRBJ1-2; D unresolved. Germline CDR1 is LGHDT and CDR2 is YNNKEL (reference sequence). Trimming left V 0 bases short and J 6 bases short, with 11 bases between. This CDR3 is built from 14 residues. CDR3 region: CASSQESRHDGYTF. DNA of the CDR3: TGTGCCAGCAGCCAAGAGTCCAGACATGATGGCTACACCTTC.

The chain recombines TRBV5-1 with TRBJ2-7; 11 positions agree with TRBD1. With V trimmed by 4 bases and J by 4 bases, 7 bases remained unmatched. From germline, CDR1 is SGHRS and CDR2 YFSETQ. This CDR3 region has 15 residues. CDR3: CASSLGQGASYEQYF. CDR3 in DNA: TGCGCCAGCAGCCTAGGACAGGGGGCGTCGTACGAGCAGTACTTC.

The rearrangement joins TRBV5-6 to TRBJ2-4, with TRBD1 identical over 10 bases. With V trimmed by 2 bases and J by 0 bases, 8 bases remained unmatched. Germline values: CDR1 SGHDT, CDR2 YYEEEE. The CDR3 extends over 18 amino acids. The CDR3 DNA reads TGTGCCAGCAGCTTAGGACAGGGGGGTTTCTTAGCCAAAAACATTCAGTACTTC. It specifies CASSLGQGGFLAKNIQYF.

As regards this clone: The same CDR3 also results from other DNA sequences found in this sample. The genes are TRBV23-1 and TRBJ1-1; no clear D gene. TRBV23-1 is known as an ORF, though its function is uncertain. V lost 3 bases and J 2 bases, leaving 13 bases between the germline ends. CDR3 size: 15 residues. Written as DNA, the CDR3 is TGCGCCAGCAGTCATTACAGACCCTATAACACTGAAGCTTTCTTT. Protein product: CASSHYRPYNTEAFF.

This chain uses TRBV6-4 with TRBJ2-1, with no clear D. The CDR3 totals 12 residues. In germline, CDR1 is MRHNA, CDR2 SNTAGT. The V end lost 6 bases, the J end lost 6 bases, and 9 bases lay between the germline ends. In DNA form, the CDR3 reads TGTGCCAGCAGCGATTTGCGCAATGAGCAGTTCTTC. Protein sequence: CASSDLRNEQFF.